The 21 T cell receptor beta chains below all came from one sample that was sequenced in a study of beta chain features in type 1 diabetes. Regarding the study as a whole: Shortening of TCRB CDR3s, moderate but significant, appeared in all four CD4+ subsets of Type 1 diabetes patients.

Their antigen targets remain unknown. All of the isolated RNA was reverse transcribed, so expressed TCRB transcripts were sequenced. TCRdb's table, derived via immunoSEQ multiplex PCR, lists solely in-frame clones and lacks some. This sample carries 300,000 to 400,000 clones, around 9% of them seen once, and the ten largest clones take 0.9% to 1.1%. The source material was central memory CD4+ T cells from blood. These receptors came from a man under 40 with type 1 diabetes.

CDR3 sequence reads: CASSIGTSGGSSSNEQFF. The DNA of the CDR3 is TGCGCCAGCAGCATCGGGACTAGCGGGGGCTCCTCGTCCAATGAGCAGTTCTTC. The chain couples TRBV5-1 to TRBJ2-1; 14 bases fit TRBD2. From germline, CDR1 is SGHRS and CDR2 YFSETQ. J lost 6 bases, V lost 4 bases, and 12 bases had no gene match. The CDR3 extends over 18 amino acids.

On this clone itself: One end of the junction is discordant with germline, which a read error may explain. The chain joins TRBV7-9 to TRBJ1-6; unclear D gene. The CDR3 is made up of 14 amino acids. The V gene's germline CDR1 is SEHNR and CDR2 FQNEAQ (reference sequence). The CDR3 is CASSQWQNNSPLHF. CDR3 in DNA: TGCGCCAGCAGCCAATGGCAGAATAATTCACCCCTCCACTTT.

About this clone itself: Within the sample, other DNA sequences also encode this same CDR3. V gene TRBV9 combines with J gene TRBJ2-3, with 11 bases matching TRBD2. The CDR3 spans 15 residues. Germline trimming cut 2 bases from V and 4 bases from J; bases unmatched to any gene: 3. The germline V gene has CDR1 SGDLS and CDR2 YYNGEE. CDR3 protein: CASSVLAGGADTQYF. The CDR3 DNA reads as TGTGCCAGCAGCGTCCTAGCGGGGGGTGCAGATACGCAGTATTTT. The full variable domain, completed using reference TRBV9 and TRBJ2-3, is DSGVTQTPKHLITATGQRVTLRCSPRSGDLSVYWYQQSLDQGLQFLIQYYNGEERAKGNILERFSAQQFPDLHSELNLSSLELGDSALYFCASSVLAGGADTQYFGPGTRLTVL.

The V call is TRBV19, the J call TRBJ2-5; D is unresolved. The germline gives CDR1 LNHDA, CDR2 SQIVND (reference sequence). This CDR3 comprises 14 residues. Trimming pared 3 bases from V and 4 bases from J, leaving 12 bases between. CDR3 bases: TGTGCCAGTAGTATCCCAGGACGCGGAGAGACCCAGTACTTC. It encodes CASSIPGRGETQYF.

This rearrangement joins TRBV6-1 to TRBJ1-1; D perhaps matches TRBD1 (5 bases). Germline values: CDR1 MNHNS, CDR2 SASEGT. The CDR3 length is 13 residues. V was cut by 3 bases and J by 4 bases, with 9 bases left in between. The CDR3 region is CASSDQGGTEAFF. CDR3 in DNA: TGTGCCAGCAGTGATCAGGGTGGCACTGAAGCTTTCTTT.

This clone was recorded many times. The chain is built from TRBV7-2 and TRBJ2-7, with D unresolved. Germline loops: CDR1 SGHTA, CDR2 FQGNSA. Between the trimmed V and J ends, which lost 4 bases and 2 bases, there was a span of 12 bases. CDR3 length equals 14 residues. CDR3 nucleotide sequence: TGTGCCAGCAGCTCTTGGGTTGGTCCCTACGAGCAGTACTTC. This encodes CASSSWVGPYEQYF.

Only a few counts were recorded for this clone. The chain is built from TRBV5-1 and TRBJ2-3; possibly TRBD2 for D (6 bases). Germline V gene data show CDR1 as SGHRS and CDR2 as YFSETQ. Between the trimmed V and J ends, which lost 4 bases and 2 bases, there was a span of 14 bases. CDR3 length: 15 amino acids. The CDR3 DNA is TGCGCCAGCAGCGCCGGGACTCTACACACAGATACGCAGTATTTT. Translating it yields CASSAGTLHTDTQYF.

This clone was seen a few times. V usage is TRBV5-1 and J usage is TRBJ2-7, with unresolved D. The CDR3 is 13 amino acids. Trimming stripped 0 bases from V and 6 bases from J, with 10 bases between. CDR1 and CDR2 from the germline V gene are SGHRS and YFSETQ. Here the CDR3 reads CASSLDHNSEQYF. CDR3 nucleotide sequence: TGCGCCAGCAGCTTGGACCATAACTCCGAGCAGTACTTC.

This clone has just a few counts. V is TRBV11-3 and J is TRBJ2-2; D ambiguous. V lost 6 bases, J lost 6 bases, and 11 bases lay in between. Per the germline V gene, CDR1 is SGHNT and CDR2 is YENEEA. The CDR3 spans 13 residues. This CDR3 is CASRESWAGELFF. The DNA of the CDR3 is TGTGCCAGCAGGGAAAGTTGGGCCGGGGAGCTGTTTTTT.

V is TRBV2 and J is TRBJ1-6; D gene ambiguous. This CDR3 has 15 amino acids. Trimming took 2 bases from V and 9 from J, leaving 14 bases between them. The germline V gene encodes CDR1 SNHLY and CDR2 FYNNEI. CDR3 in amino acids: CASSENPPRGSPLHF. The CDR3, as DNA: TGTGCCAGCAGTGAAAACCCCCCTCGAGGTTCACCCCTCCACTTT.

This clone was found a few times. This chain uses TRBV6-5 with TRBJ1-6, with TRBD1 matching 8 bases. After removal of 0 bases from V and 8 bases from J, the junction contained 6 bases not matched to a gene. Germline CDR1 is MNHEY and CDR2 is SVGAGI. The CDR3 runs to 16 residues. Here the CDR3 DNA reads TGTGCCAGCAGTTACTCGAGGGCAGGGGGCGATTCACCCCTCCACTTT. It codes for CASSYSRAGGDSPLHF.

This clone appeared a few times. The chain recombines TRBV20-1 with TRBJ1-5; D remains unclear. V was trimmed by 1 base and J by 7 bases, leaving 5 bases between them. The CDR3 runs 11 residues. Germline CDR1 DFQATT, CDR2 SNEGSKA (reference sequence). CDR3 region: CSARGGQPQHF. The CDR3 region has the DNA TGCAGTGCTAGAGGAGGGCAGCCCCAGCATTTT.

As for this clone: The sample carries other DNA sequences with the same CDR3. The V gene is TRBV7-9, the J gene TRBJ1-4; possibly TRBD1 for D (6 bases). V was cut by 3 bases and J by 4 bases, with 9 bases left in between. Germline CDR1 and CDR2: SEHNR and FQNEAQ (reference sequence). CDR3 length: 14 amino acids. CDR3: CASSLGQINEKLFF. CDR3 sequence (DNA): TGTGCCAGCAGCTTGGGACAAATTAATGAAAAACTGTTTTTT.

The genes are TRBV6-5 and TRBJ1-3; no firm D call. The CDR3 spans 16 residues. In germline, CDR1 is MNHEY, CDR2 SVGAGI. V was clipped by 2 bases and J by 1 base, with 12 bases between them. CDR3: CASSYRVSDSGNTIYF. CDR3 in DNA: TGTGCCAGCAGTTACAGGGTCAGCGATTCTGGAAACACCATATATTTT.

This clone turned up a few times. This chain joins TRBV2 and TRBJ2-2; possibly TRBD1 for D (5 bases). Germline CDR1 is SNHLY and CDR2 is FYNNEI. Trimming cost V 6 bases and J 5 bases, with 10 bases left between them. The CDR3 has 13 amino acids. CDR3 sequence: CASRLQETGELFF. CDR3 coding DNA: TGTGCCAGCAGATTACAGGAGACCGGGGAGCTGTTTTTT.

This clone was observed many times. The CDR3 sequence: CASSPRQAGGQETQYF. CDR3 coding DNA: TGTGCCAGCAGCCCGAGACAAGCGGGGGGTCAAGAGACCCAGTACTTC. The rearrangement uses TRBV11-2 and TRBJ2-5, with TRBD2 identical over 9 bases. CDR1 and CDR2 from the germline V gene are SGHAT and FQNNGV. Losses at the gene ends were 5 bases for V and 2 bases for J; bases not matched to a gene: 9. CDR3 length equals 16 residues.

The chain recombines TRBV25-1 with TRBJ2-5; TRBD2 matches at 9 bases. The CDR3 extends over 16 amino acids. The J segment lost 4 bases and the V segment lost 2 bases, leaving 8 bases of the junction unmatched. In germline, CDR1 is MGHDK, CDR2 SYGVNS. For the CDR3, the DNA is TGTGCCAGCAGTGAAGATGGACTAGCGTTTACAGAGACCCAGTACTTC. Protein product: CASSEDGLAFTETQYF. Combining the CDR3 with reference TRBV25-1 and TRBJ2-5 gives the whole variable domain EADIYQTPRYLVIGTGKKITLECSQTMGHDKMYWYQQDPGMELHLIHYSYGVNSTEKGDLSSESTVSRIRTEHFPLTLESARPSHTSQYLCASSEDGLAFTETQYFGPGTRLLVL.

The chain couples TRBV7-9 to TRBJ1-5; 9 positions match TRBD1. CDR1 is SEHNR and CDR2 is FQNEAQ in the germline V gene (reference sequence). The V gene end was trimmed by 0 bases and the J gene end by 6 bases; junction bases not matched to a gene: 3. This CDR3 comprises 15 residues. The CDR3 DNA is TGTGCCAGCAGCTTAGCGGGACAGGGAATTCAGCCCCAGCATTTT. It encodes CASSLAGQGIQPQHF.

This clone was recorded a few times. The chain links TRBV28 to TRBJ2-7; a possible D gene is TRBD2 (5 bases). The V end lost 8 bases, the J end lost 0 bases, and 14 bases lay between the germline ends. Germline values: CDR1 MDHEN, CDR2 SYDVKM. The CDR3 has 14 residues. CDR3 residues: CASEAGGVSYEQYF. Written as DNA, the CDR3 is TGTGCCAGCGAAGCAGGAGGAGTCTCCTACGAGCAGTACTTC.

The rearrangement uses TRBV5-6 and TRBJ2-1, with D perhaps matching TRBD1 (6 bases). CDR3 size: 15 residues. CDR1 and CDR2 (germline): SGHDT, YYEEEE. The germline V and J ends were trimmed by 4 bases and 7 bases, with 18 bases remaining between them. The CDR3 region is CASSPKADRGNEQFF. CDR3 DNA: TGTGCCAGCAGCCCAAAGGCGGACAGAGGGAATGAGCAGTTCTTC.

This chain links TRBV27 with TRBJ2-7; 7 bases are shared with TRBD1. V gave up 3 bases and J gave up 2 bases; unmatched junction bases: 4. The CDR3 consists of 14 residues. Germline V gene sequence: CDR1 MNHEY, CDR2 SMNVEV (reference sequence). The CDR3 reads CASSFTGQTYEQYF. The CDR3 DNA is TGTGCCAGCAGTTTTACGGGACAGACCTACGAGCAGTACTTC.